This TCR beta chain was retrieved from a study of graft-versus-host responses after intestinal transplantation. Study-level background: Transplant types were multivisceral, liver-intestinal, or isolated intestinal. Recipients across the board were started on anti-thymocyte globulin induction, then kept on tacrolimus and steroids for two to four years.

As concerns this clone: The target antigen is unknown.

Whole-study results and caveats: Allografts of patients with graft-donor T cell macrochimerism showed high graft-versus-host to host-versus-graft clone ratios. Marrow from the recipient contained GvH clones, some of which had appeared first in ileum or blood.

Assay: immunoSEQ multiplex PCR; the TCRdb copy retains only in-frame clones and omits some. The repertoire has 90,000 or so clones, roughly four fifths of them found once; the top ten carry roughly 0.83%. Sequences were derived from unstimulated CD4+ T cells sorted from spleen or lymph node cells, sampled before intestinal transplant. The clonotype was recovered from a human donor who received an intestinal transplant.

The CDR3 spells CASSGTAAYEQYF. DNA for the CDR3: TGTGCCAGCAGCGGGACAGCGGCCTACGAGCAGTACTTC. The V call is TRBV28, the J call TRBJ2-7; 7 nucleotides align to TRBD1. J gave up 2 bases and V 6 bases, and 4 bases lay outside the gene matches. This CDR3 has 13 amino acids. CDR1 is MDHEN, CDR2 SYDVKM, per germline. Filled out from reference TRBV28 and TRBJ2-7, the complete variable domain reads DVKVTQSSRYLVKRTGEKVFLECVQDMDHENMFWYRQDPGLGLRLIYFSYDVKMKEKGDIPEGYSVSREKKERFSLILESASTNQTSMYLCASSGTAAYEQYFGPGTRLTVT.